This T cell receptor (beta chain) was recorded in a study of CD8+ T cells in alopecia areata. As for the study in general: It was oral tofacitinib, at 5 to 10 mg twice daily, that treated patients received. Tofacitinib treatment spanned 6 to 18 months, with 6 months off drug afterward.

Sample treatment: oral pan-JAK inhibitor, 5-10 mg twice daily. Peripheral blood and lesional scalp punch biopsies came from alopecia areata patients. Study-wide points: Tofacitinib significantly reduced both scalp clonality and expanded CD8+ clones among the top 100.

The CDR3 has 14 residues. Germline V gives CDR1 SGHAT, CDR2 FQNNGV. V dropped 0 bases and J dropped 0 bases, with 3 bases sitting between them. This clone was detected many times. The antigen is not known. The authors extracted RNA and reverse transcribed it into cDNA as the sequencing template. Some clones are missing from TCRdb's copy, which holds only in-frame ones; the method was immunoSEQ multiplex PCR. The sample contains roughly 190,000 clones, roughly three fifths of which appear only once. The source material was CD4+ T cells sorted from blood, sampled at week 4, from a patient treated with tofacitinib. The sequence derives from a human donor with alopecia areata. This sequence joins TRBV11-2 and TRBJ2-1; D is unresolved. The CDR3 DNA is TGTGCCAGCAGCTTAGATCACTCCTACAATGAGCAGTTCTTC. It translates to CASSLDHSYNEQFF.